This TCR beta chain is drawn from a study of T cells in Graves' hyperthyroidism and ophthalmopathy. Study results and limitations: The model anticipated ophthalmopathy a median about six months pre-onset. In blood, most of the thyroid clonotypes expanded above 0.001 were also present.

Each person with ophthalmopathy scored at least 3 on the Clinical Activity Score, reached NOSPECS grade 4 or higher, and had been ill under 3 months. Authors of the study amplified TCR beta CDR3 regions from RNA transcripts. With the HTBI primer set, the TCR CDR3 went through a first round of RT-PCR. MiXCR was run by TCRdb on the multiplex PCR reads, yielding one entry per CDR3 protein. In the table there are about 59,000 distinct CDR3 sequences, about 53% of which are singletons. The CDR3 covers 15 residues. CDR1 and CDR2 (germline): SGHVS, FQNEAQ. Unmatched junction bases numbered 5, after V lost 5 bases and J lost 2 bases. Turning to this clonotype: Its specificity is unknown.

The specimen was blood. This clonotype was sampled from a woman in her sixties or seventies with Graves' ophthalmopathy. This chain connects TRBV7-8 to TRBJ2-3; TRBD2 agrees at 9 bases. The CDR3 spells CASSSLAGHTDTQYF. DNA for the CDR3: TGTGCCAGCAGCAGTCTAGCGGGGCACACAGATACGCAGTATTTT.